This is a list of T cell receptor beta chains from one sample in a study of blood T cell repertoires in COVID-19. Assay: immunoSEQ multiplex PCR; the TCRdb copy retains only in-frame clones and omits some. The repertoire includes approximately 150,000 clones, about 80% of them detected once, and more than 7.5% sits in the top ten. The specimen sequenced was peripheral blood. Receptor source: a woman in her seventies with acute or convalescent COVID-19. Each CDR3 is given with its conserved first and last residue. Fields, in order: V gene, D gene, clone size, J gene, CDR3 DNA, CDR3 protein. D genes are given only for firm matches. Some rows have no size entry. The others give once, few or many, or a class for an expanded clone.

TRBV12-5	.	.	TRBJ1-6	TGTGCTAGTGCCCGGGATAATTCACCCCTCCACTTT	CASARDNSPLHF
TRBV5-6	TRBD2	.	TRBJ2-1	TGTGCCAGCAGCTTGAGGGGCGGGGGGCAGTTCTTC	CASSLRGGGQFF
TRBV28	.	.	TRBJ2-5	TGTGCCAGCACTGGAGCCGGGGGTTGGGAGACCCAGTACTTC	CASTGAGGWETQYF
TRBV6-2/TRBV6-3	TRBD1	.	TRBJ2-2	TGTGCCAGCAGTTGGGACAGCGCAGATTTGGGGGAGCTGTTTTTT	CASSWDSADLGELFF
TRBV28	.	.	TRBJ1-5	TGTGCCAGCAGTTTTGGTTCACAGTTCTATAGCAATCAGCCCCAGCATTTT	CASSFGSQFYSNQPQHF
TRBV5-1	TRBD2	few	TRBJ2-3	TGCGCCAGCAGACAGGGACTAGCGGGAGGTCGGGATACGCAGTATTTT	CASRQGLAGGRDTQYF
TRBV11-2	TRBD2	.	TRBJ2-5	TGTGCCAGCAGCAGAGGGACTAGCGAGACCCAGTACTTC	CASSRGTSETQYF
TRBV3-1/TRBV3-2	.	.	TRBJ1-2	TGTGCCAGCAGCTATACCTTTCTGTCCAACCGGGATGGCTACACCTTC	CASSYTFLSNRDGYTF
TRBV7-2	.	.	TRBJ2-1	TGTGCCAGCAGCCCTTGGACTTTTCACAATGAGCAGTTCTTC	CASSPWTFHNEQFF
TRBV29-1	TRBD1	.	TRBJ2-7	TGCAGCGTTGAACGTCGGGACAGGGGTTTCAACGAGCAGTACTTC	CSVERRDRGFNEQYF
TRBV10-2	.	.	TRBJ1-4	TGCGCCAGCAGTGAAGGGGTAACTAATGAAAAACTGTTTTTT	CASSEGVTNEKLFF
TRBV27	.	.	TRBJ2-1	TGTGCCAGCAGTCAAAACAGGGAGAGCTCCTACAATGAGCAGTTCTTC	CASSQNRESSYNEQFF
TRBV7-9	TRBD1	few	TRBJ2-7	TGTGCCAGCAGCTCTGGACAGGGAACCTACGAGCAGTACTTC	CASSSGQGTYEQYF
TRBV18	TRBD1	.	TRBJ2-1	TGTGCCAGCTCTGATTATCTCCCGGGACAGATTAACAATGAGCAGTTCTTC	CASSDYLPGQINNEQFF
TRBV4-2	TRBD2	.	TRBJ2-1	TGTGCCAGCAGCCAAGATCAGGTAGCGGGGGCCGAGCTGTCCTACAATGAGCAGTTCTTC	CASSQDQVAGAELSYNEQFF
TRBV19	.	.	TRBJ1-3	TGTGCCAGTAGTATCCGCAGGGGCTCTGGAAACACCATATATTTT	CASSIRRGSGNTIYF
TRBV3-1/TRBV3-2	TRBD1	once	TRBJ1-2	TGTGCCAGCAGACGGGGACAGGGCTACGGCTACACCTTC	CASRRGQGYGYTF
TRBV10-3	.	.	TRBJ1-3	TGTGCCAGTATACTGGGAGCTGGAAACACCATATATTTT	CASILGAGNTIYF
TRBV6-1	TRBD2	.	TRBJ2-1	TGTGCCAGCGGTGGACTAGCGGGAGTAGTTGAGCAGTTCTTC	CASGGLAGVVEQFF
TRBV30	TRBD2	.	TRBJ2-5	TGTGCCTGGAGTGGAGGGGGACTAGCGGGGGTTTTGGAGACCCAGTACTTC	CAWSGGGLAGVLETQYF
TRBV6-2/TRBV6-3	.	.	TRBJ1-2	TGTGCCAGCAGTAACGGGGACTACTATGGCTACACCTTC	CASSNGDYYGYTF
TRBV7-9	.	.	TRBJ1-1	TGTGCCAGCAGCTCAGGCAGATCCATGAACACTGAAGCTTTCTTT	CASSSGRSMNTEAFF
TRBV7-9	TRBD2	once	TRBJ2-1	TGTGCCAGCAGCCCCGGGACTAGAAATGAGCAGTTCTTC	CASSPGTRNEQFF
TRBV5-6	.	.	TRBJ1-5	TGTGCCAGCAGCTTGTTGGGGCAAGGTCAGCCCCAGCATTTT	CASSLLGQGQPQHF
TRBV18	.	.	TRBJ2-7	TGTGCCAGCTCACCAGAGGATCTAGCTCCGCAGTACTTC	CASSPEDLAPQYF
TRBV9	.	few	TRBJ1-2	TGTGCCAGCAGCGCTAGATGGACAGACTCAAACTATGGCTACACCTTC	CASSARWTDSNYGYTF
TRBV6-2/TRBV6-3	.	.	TRBJ1-2	TGTGCCAGCAGTTACTCCCCGGACAGCTATGGCTACACCTTC	CASSYSPDSYGYTF
TRBV5-8	.	.	TRBJ1-1	TGTGCCAGCAGCCGCGGTGGTATCGGGGCTGAAGCTTTCTTT	CASSRGGIGAEAFF
TRBV3-1/TRBV3-2	.	.	TRBJ1-1	TGTGCCAGCAAGGGAGAAAACACTGAAGCTTTCTTT	CASKGENTEAFF
TRBV4-1	TRBD1	.	TRBJ2-6	TGCGCCAGCAGCCAAGCCGGGACAGGGATCTCTGGGGCCAACGTCCTGACTTTC	CASSQAGTGISGANVLTF
TRBV5-1	TRBD1	.	TRBJ1-1	TGCGCCAGCAGGGGTTACCGGGACAGGGAAACCGAAGCTTTCTTT	CASRGYRDRETEAFF
TRBV9	.	.	TRBJ2-7	TGTGCCAGCAGCGTAGAACAGCTCTCCCACGAGCAGTACTTC	CASSVEQLSHEQYF
TRBV5-4	.	.	TRBJ1-2	TGTGCCAGCAGCTTGGGCGGCAGGCAGGGTGAAGAGGATGGCTACACCTTC	CASSLGGRQGEEDGYTF
TRBV30	TRBD1	.	TRBJ1-4	TGTGCCTGGGAAACAGGGGCTGGTGAAAAACTGTTTTTT	CAWETGAGEKLFF
TRBV9	TRBD2	.	TRBJ2-3	TGTGCCAGCAGCGTAGTGGACGGGAGGGATACGCAGTATTTT	CASSVVDGRDTQYF
TRBV14	TRBD1	.	TRBJ1-2	TGTGCCAGCAGCCAGCAGACAGGGTTTGTCTATGGCTACACCTTC	CASSQQTGFVYGYTF
TRBV3-1/TRBV3-2	.	.	TRBJ1-3	TGTGCCAGCAGCCAAAAAGACCGCAGGGCTGGAAACACCATATATTTT	CASSQKDRRAGNTIYF
TRBV28	TRBD1	.	TRBJ1-1	TGTGCCAGCAGTCCTAGGGGGCGCGGCGCCACTGAAGCTTTCTTT	CASSPRGRGATEAFF
TRBV18	TRBD2	.	TRBJ2-2	TGTGCCAGCTCACGAGGACTAGATAACACCGGGGAGCTGTTTTTT	CASSRGLDNTGELFF
TRBV5-6	.	.	TRBJ1-2	TGTGCCAGCAGCTCCAGGGTCTATGGCTACACCTTC	CASSSRVYGYTF
TRBV10-2	TRBD1	few	TRBJ2-1	TGCGCCAGCAGCCTCCGGGACAGGGAAAACAATGAGCAGTTCTTC	CASSLRDRENNEQFF
TRBV4-2	TRBD1	.	TRBJ1-2	TGTGCCAGCAGCCTGCCGGGACAGGGCTATGGCTACACCTTC	CASSLPGQGYGYTF
TRBV7-2	TRBD2	.	TRBJ2-7	TGTGCCAGCAGCTTAGGCCCAGCGGGAGGGCTCAACGAGCAGTACTTC	CASSLGPAGGLNEQYF
TRBV29-1	.	.	TRBJ2-1	TGCAGCGTTGATCAGGACAGATCCTACAATGAGCAGTTCTTC	CSVDQDRSYNEQFF
TRBV10-3	TRBD1	.	TRBJ1-6	TGTGCCACCCGGACAGGCTCCTATAATTCACCCCTCCACTTT	CATRTGSYNSPLHF
TRBV5-4	.	once	TRBJ2-1	TGTGCCAGCAGCACGGACACGTACAATGAGCAGTTCTTC	CASSTDTYNEQFF
TRBV19	.	.	TRBJ1-1	TGTGCCAGTAGGGTCTTCTTTGGGGCGCCCACTGAAGCTTTCTTT	CASRVFFGAPTEAFF
TRBV5-8	TRBD1	.	TRBJ2-1	TGTGCCAGCAGCTTCCGTGGGACAGGGGATCATGAGCAGTTCTTC	CASSFRGTGDHEQFF